Listed below are T cell receptor beta chains from one sample, sequenced in a study of cytomegalovirus exposure and HLA in healthy donors. This table comes from immunoSEQ multiplex PCR, and its TCRdb copy is limited to in-frame clones, with some not included. The sample lists 150,000 to 200,000 clones, over 65% occurring once. Source material: PBMCs. The receptors stem from a man aged 35 to 55 in good health and CMV-seropositive. CDR3s include the opening cysteine and the closing phenylalanine or tryptophan. D genes are given only for firm matches. Clone size appears in some rows only: once, few, many, or a class for an expanded clone.

D gene,J gene,clone size,V gene,CDR3 DNA,CDR3 protein
TRBD2,TRBJ2-1,-,TRBV29-1,TGCAGCGCCGCGGGGGGGTACGGCTCCTACAATGAGCAGTTCTTC,CSAAGGYGSYNEQFF
-,TRBJ1-2,-,TRBV10-2,TGCGCCAGCAGTGAGTCGCCTTGGGAGTATGGCTACACCTTC,CASSESPWEYGYTF
-,TRBJ1-3,few,TRBV28,TGTGCCAGCAGTTTACGAGGGGGACCTGGAAACACCATATATTTT,CASSLRGGPGNTIYF
TRBD1,TRBJ2-2,-,TRBV28,TGTGCCAGCAGGGCAGGGGGCGCGATCGGGGAGCTGTTTTTT,CASRAGGAIGELFF
-,TRBJ2-7,-,TRBV6-5,TGTGCCAGCAGTTATTGGGACACTGCCTACGAGCAGTACTTC,CASSYWDTAYEQYF
TRBD1,TRBJ1-1,-,TRBV6-1,TGTGCCAGCAGTGAAAAAGGGGACAGGGGAGGGAACACTGAAGCTTTCTTT,CASSEKGDRGGNTEAFF
TRBD1,TRBJ2-6,-,TRBV15,TGTGCCACCAGCAGAGAGGGGACAGCCTCTGGGGCCAACGTCCTGACTTTC,CATSREGTASGANVLTF
-,TRBJ1-2,-,TRBV7-9,TGTGCCAGCAGCTTGAGTCTGGTGAACTATGGCTACACCTTC,CASSLSLVNYGYTF
-,TRBJ1-5,-,TRBV6-5,TGTGCCAGCAGTCAGGACACTCGGAGTCAGCCCCAGCATTTT,CASSQDTRSQPQHF
TRBD1,TRBJ2-6,-,TRBV7-8,TGTGCCAGCAGCCCCCGGGGACAGGGAAGCTCTGGGGCCAACGTCCTGACTTTC,CASSPRGQGSSGANVLTF
TRBD1,TRBJ2-7,-,TRBV18,TGTGCCAGCTCACCCCGACAGGGGCTGAACGAGCAGTACTTC,CASSPRQGLNEQYF
-,TRBJ1-6,-,TRBV5-1,TGCGCCAGCAGCTTGCGGGGTGATGAGGTGACTTCACCCCTCCACTTT,CASSLRGDEVTSPLHF
TRBD1,TRBJ1-6,few,TRBV11-2,TGTGCCAGCAGCTTAGATCACAGGGGGAATTCACCCCTCCACTTT,CASSLDHRGNSPLHF
-,TRBJ1-2,-,TRBV2,TGTGCCAGCAGTGCGGGCCAGGGCGGCTACACCTTC,CASSAGQGGYTF
-,TRBJ1-2,-,TRBV20-1,TGCAGTGCTAGGCAGGCTCGTGGCTACACCTTC,CSARQARGYTF
TRBD1,TRBJ2-1,-,TRBV10-3,TGTGCCATCGGGGGGGGACAGGGAGGCGATGAGCAGTTCTTC,CAIGGGQGGDEQFF
TRBD2,TRBJ2-2,-,TRBV10-3,TGTGCCATCAGTGGGCGGGAGGGCCTTGGCGGGGAGCTGTTTTTT,CAISGREGLGGELFF
TRBD2,TRBJ2-1,-,TRBV4-1,TGCGCCAGCAGCCTCTCCCTAGCGGGAGGGCCGTATGAGCAGTTCTTC,CASSLSLAGGPYEQFF
-,TRBJ2-3,-,TRBV7-2,TGTGCCTCCCGACTAGGTCCCCGGGCAGATACGCAGTATTTT,CASRLGPRADTQYF
TRBD1,TRBJ1-1,-,TRBV4-1,TGCGCCAGCAGCCTCCGGGGGGGACAGGGGGGAGGCGTCACTGAAGCTTTCTTT,CASSLRGGQGGGVTEAFF
-,TRBJ2-6,-,TRBV25-1,TGTGCCAGCAGTGAAATGCTGGTGGGACATCGAGGGGCCAACGTCCTGACTTTC,CASSEMLVGHRGANVLTF
-,TRBJ2-1,-,TRBV5-1,TGCGCCAGCAGCTTAGCCCCTCCAGGCCTATACAATGAGCAGTTCTTC,CASSLAPPGLYNEQFF
-,TRBJ2-7,-,TRBV7-8,TGTGCCAGCAGCTCCCTCGAGGGTGGGCCAACAGACTACGAGCAGTACTTC,CASSSLEGGPTDYEQYF
TRBD1,TRBJ2-2,-,TRBV2,TGTGCCAGCAGTCCCGGACAGGGTCATCCCGGGGAGCTGTTTTTT,CASSPGQGHPGELFF
-,TRBJ2-1,-,TRBV30,TGTGCCTGGAGTGGGGGGACAAAGCAGTTCTTC,CAWSGGTKQFF
TRBD2,TRBJ2-7,-,TRBV7-9,TGTGCCAGCAGCAGATTATTAGCGGGTTCCTACGAGCAGTACTTC,CASSRLLAGSYEQYF
TRBD1,TRBJ2-6,-,TRBV5-1,TGCGCCAGCAGCCCCACGGGACAGGGGGCCTCTGGGGCCAACGCCCTGACTTTC,CASSPTGQGASGANALTF
-,TRBJ2-1,-,TRBV19,TGTGCCAGTAGTATCCATCGGGGGGCGGGCAATGAGCAGTTCTTC,CASSIHRGAGNEQFF
-,TRBJ1-3,-,TRBV6-5,TGTGCCAGCACTACCCGCTCTGGAAACACCATATATTTT,CASTTRSGNTIYF